Presented here are 25 T cell receptor beta chains from one specimen sequenced in a study of blood T cell repertoires in COVID-19. Here immunoSEQ multiplex PCR was the method, and the copy in TCRdb shows in-frame clones only, minus some. The sample includes under 45,000 clones, 80% to 90% of them seen just once. Sequencing was done on a sample of peripheral blood. The receptors originated from a man aged 60-69 years with active COVID-19.

This chain joins TRBV19 and TRBJ1-2; D is ambiguous. The CDR3 runs 13 residues. With 4 bases removed from V and 5 bases from J, the gap between germline ends came to 11 bases. The germline V gene has CDR1 LNHDA and CDR2 SQIVND (reference sequence). CDR3 amino acids: CASSRGDGYGYTF. CDR3 coding DNA: TGTGCCAGTAGTAGGGGAGACGGTTATGGCTACACCTTC.

The chain combines TRBV9 with TRBJ2-2, with D unclear. The germline V and J ends were trimmed by 0 bases and 6 bases, with 9 bases remaining between them. Germline CDR1 reads SGDLS; CDR2 reads YYNGEE. The CDR3 is made up of 14 amino acids. This chain's CDR3 is CASSVVLTSGELFF. As DNA, the CDR3 is TGTGCCAGCAGCGTAGTACTCACGTCCGGGGAGCTGTTTTTT.

This chain uses TRBV18 with TRBJ1-4; a possible D gene is TRBD1 (5 bases). V was clipped by 7 bases and J by 8 bases, with 14 bases between them. There are 13 residues in the CDR3. Germline V gene sequence: CDR1 KGHSH, CDR2 LQKENI. CDR3: CASLEGVDEKLFF. In DNA form, the CDR3 reads TGTGCCAGCTTAGAAGGGGTCGACGAAAAACTGTTTTTT.

The chain joins TRBV10-3 to TRBJ1-1; 9 bases fit TRBD1. J was trimmed by 0 bases and V by 6 bases; bases with no gene match: 2. The CDR3 has 14 residues. Looked up from germline, CDR1 is ENHRY and CDR2 is SYGVKD. CDR3 coding DNA: TGTGCCATCAGGGACAGGGGCATGAACACTGAAGCTTTCTTT. Amino acids: CAIRDRGMNTEAFF.

The V and J genes are TRBV6-2 or TRBV6-3 and TRBJ2-5, with a possible D match to TRBD2 (7 bases). V was trimmed by 0 bases and J by 1 base, leaving 9 bases between them. Germline CDR1 MNHEY, CDR2 SVGEGT. This CDR3 is built from 15 residues. The CDR3 DNA is TGTGCCAGCAGTTACTCTGCGGGGGCCCAAGAGACCCAGTACTTC. Amino acid sequence: CASSYSAGAQETQYF.

The chain has TRBV6-1 and TRBJ1-5; 10 bases map to TRBD1. J lost 6 bases, V lost 1 base, and 3 bases had no gene match. Germline loops: CDR1 MNHNS, CDR2 SASEGT. The CDR3 totals 15 residues. CDR3 amino acids: CASSEGRDRGQPQHF. The CDR3, as DNA: TGTGCCAGCAGTGAAGGCCGGGACAGGGGTCAGCCCCAGCATTTT.

This clone occurred once. V is TRBV5-1 and J is TRBJ2-1, with 7 bases lining up with TRBD2. The length of the CDR3 is 14 residues. The V gene end was trimmed by 1 base and the J gene end by 5 bases; junction bases not matched to a gene: 3. Per germline, CDR1 SGHRS and CDR2 YFSETQ. CDR3 DNA: TGCGCCAGCAGCTTGAGGCTAGCGGACAATGAGCAGTTCTTC. Translated, it gives CASSLRLADNEQFF.

The chain carries TRBV2 and TRBJ1-2, with 7 positions matching TRBD1. The CDR3 has 13 amino acids. The V gene end was trimmed by 6 bases and the J gene end by 3 bases; junction bases not matched to a gene: 4. In germline, CDR1 is SNHLY, CDR2 FYNNEI. CDR3 in amino acids: CASSLGQDYGYTF. The CDR3, as DNA: TGTGCCAGCAGCCTAGGACAGGACTATGGCTACACCTTC.

This chain connects TRBV11-2 to TRBJ2-7; tentatively, D is TRBD1 (7 bases). The CDR3 spans 15 residues. Trimming took 4 bases from V and 2 from J, leaving 15 bases between them. The germline CDR1 and CDR2 sequences are SGHAT and FQNNGV. CDR3 sequence (DNA): TGTGCCAGCAGCTCCCAGGGGGGAGGCGCCTACGAGCAGTACTTC. Amino acids: CASSSQGGGAYEQYF.

The rearrangement uses TRBV5-1 and TRBJ1-5; no firm D call. Germline assignment: CDR1 SGHRS and CDR2 YFSETQ. There are 13 residues in the CDR3. V lost 0 bases, J lost 6 bases, and 7 bases lay in between. Here the CDR3 DNA reads TGCGCCAGCAGCTTGGGACTGAGTCAGCCCCAGCATTTT. It specifies CASSLGLSQPQHF.

The chain couples TRBV6-6 to TRBJ2-3; 9 bases are shared with TRBD2. The germline V gene has CDR1 MNHNY and CDR2 SVGAGI (reference sequence). CDR3 length equals 16 residues. Germline trimming cut 5 bases from V and 2 bases from J; bases unmatched to any gene: 8. CDR3 bases: TGTGCCAGCAGTCCGGCCTCTAGCGGGGCCACAGATACGCAGTATTTT. The encoded protein is CASSPASSGATDTQYF.

J is TRBJ2-3 and V is TRBV6-6; 7 nucleotides line up with TRBD2. Germline CDR1 and CDR2: MNHNY and SVGAGI (reference sequence). The V and J ends lost 4 bases and 3 bases, in that order; junction bases with no gene match: 7. The CDR3 is 15 residues long. This CDR3 reads CASSSQREGTDTQYF. For the CDR3, the DNA is TGTGCCAGCAGTTCCCAGCGGGAAGGAACAGATACGCAGTATTTT.

The genes are TRBV5-4 and TRBJ2-7, with 15 bases identical to TRBD2. This CDR3 is built from 16 residues. J lost 4 bases, V lost 4 bases, and 6 bases had no gene match. Per the germline V gene, CDR1 is SGHNT and CDR2 is YYREEE (reference sequence). The CDR3 DNA reads TGTGCCAGCAGCAGGACTAGCGGGAGGGCCGATTACGAGCAGTACTTC. Translation gives CASSRTSGRADYEQYF.

This clone showed up just a few times. This chain links TRBV11-2 with TRBJ2-1, with 9 nucleotides matching TRBD2. The CDR3 spans 18 residues. Germline assignment: CDR1 SGHAT and CDR2 FQNNGV. V shed 1 base, J shed 14 bases, and the junction held 21 bases outside the gene matches. CDR3 DNA sequence: TGTGCCAGCAGCTTAGGATTCTATGTGCTAGCGGGGCTCAAGGGGAAGTTCTTC. Amino acid sequence: CASSLGFYVLAGLKGKFF.

The J gene is TRBJ2-3, the V gene TRBV6-5, with TRBD2 matching 8 bases. The length of the CDR3 is 15 residues. J was trimmed by 4 bases and V by 7 bases; bases with no gene match: 10. CDR1 is MNHEY and CDR2 is SVGAGI in the germline V gene. The CDR3 region has the DNA TGTGCCAGCACCGTAGCTGCGGGAGGCGCAGATACGCAGTATTTT. Amino acids: CASTVAAGGADTQYF.

The CDR3: CASSHLREWGTDTQYF. The CDR3 bases are TGTGCCAGCAGCCATCTGCGGGAGTGGGGCACAGATACGCAGTATTTT. This chain links TRBV4-2 with TRBJ2-3; 7 positions agree with TRBD2. V shed 3 bases and J 1 base; nucleotides not matched to a gene: 7. The CDR3 runs to 16 residues. CDR1 and CDR2 from the germline V gene are LGHNA and YNFKEQ.

The V call is TRBV5-1, the J call TRBJ2-2, with a tentative D call TRBD2 (6 bases). This CDR3 has 19 residues. V was clipped by 0 bases and J by 1 base, with 19 bases between them. Germline CDR1 and CDR2: SGHRS and YFSETQ. CDR3 nucleotide sequence: TGCGCCAGCAGCTTGGGAGGTGTCAGCGGGCCCAGGAACACCGGGGAGCTGTTTTTT. Its translation: CASSLGGVSGPRNTGELFF.

This chain's CDR3 is CASSLAQGRYNEQFF. The DNA of the CDR3 is TGTGCCAGCAGCTTAGCGCAGGGGCGCTACAATGAGCAGTTCTTC. The chain is built from TRBV7-9 and TRBJ2-1, with D possibly TRBD1 on 6 matching bases. V was cut by 0 bases and J by 3 bases, with 9 bases left in between. The germline gives CDR1 SEHNR, CDR2 FQNEAQ (reference sequence). CDR3 length: 15 residues.

The genes are TRBV29-1 and TRBJ2-7, with D unresolved. The CDR3 extends over 11 amino acids. CDR1 is SQVTM, CDR2 ANQGSEA, per germline. V shed 4 bases and J shed 3 bases, with 7 bases lying between them. CDR3 DNA: TGCAGCGTTGGGCTTGGCTACGAGCAGTACTTC. It is translated as CSVGLGYEQYF.

V and J are TRBV7-9 and TRBJ1-4; D remains unclear. Germline loops: CDR1 SEHNR, CDR2 FQNEAQ (reference sequence). CDR3 length equals 15 residues. Trimming removed 7 bases from V and 0 bases from J, with 12 bases in between. CDR3 region: CASTPTIATNEKLFF. DNA of the CDR3: TGTGCCAGCACCCCGACTATTGCAACTAATGAAAAACTGTTTTTT.

V gene TRBV10-1 combines with J gene TRBJ2-7, with D perhaps TRBD2 (6 bases). Trimming pared 6 bases from V and 2 bases from J, leaving 14 bases between. Germline V gives CDR1 WNHNN, CDR2 SYGVQD (reference sequence). This CDR3 is built from 14 residues. CDR3 coding DNA: TGCGCCAGCAGCCTTGCCGGAGGGCCCTACGAGCAGTACTTC. This gives the protein CASSLAGGPYEQYF.

This chain connects TRBV19 to TRBJ2-7, with 9 bases matching TRBD1. CDR1 and CDR2 from the germline V gene are LNHDA and SQIVND (reference sequence). CDR3 length equals 13 residues. Germline trimming cut 6 bases from V and 5 bases from J; bases unmatched to any gene: 5. The CDR3 sequence: CASSPGQGNEQYF. CDR3 in DNA: TGTGCCAGTAGCCCAGGACAGGGGAACGAGCAGTACTTC.

The CDR3 region has the DNA TGTGCCAGCAACCCCCTAGCGGGAGTTGACGAGCAGTACTTC. Its protein is CASNPLAGVDEQYF. The rearrangement joins TRBV2 to TRBJ2-7, with 10 bases aligning to TRBD2. This CDR3 is 14 amino acids long. The germline V gene has CDR1 SNHLY and CDR2 FYNNEI. With 7 bases clipped from V and 5 bases from J, the junction kept 8 bases outside the gene matches.

The V and J genes are TRBV3-1 (or the pseudogene TRBV3-2) and TRBJ1-2; D is ambiguous. Germline lookup yields CDR1 LGHDT and CDR2 YNNKEL (reference sequence). V was trimmed by 1 base and J by 6 bases, leaving 15 bases between them. This CDR3 spans 15 amino acids. The CDR3 region is CASSQGGGHHHGYTF. DNA for the CDR3: TGTGCCAGCAGCCAAGGTGGAGGTCATCATCATGGCTACACCTTC.

The chain combines TRBV4-1 with TRBJ2-2; D perhaps matches TRBD2 (5 bases). The ends were cut back, 0 bases at V and 6 bases at J, with 14 bases in the middle. The CDR3 loop spans 16 amino acids. Germline values: CDR1 MGHRA, CDR2 YSYEKL. In DNA form, the CDR3 reads TGCGCCAGCAGCCAAGAAGGCGGGTCCGGGGCCGGGGAGCTGTTTTTT. Translating it yields CASSQEGGSGAGELFF.